This TCR beta chain originates from a study of cytomegalovirus exposure and HLA in healthy donors. The study, taken as a whole, reports: Reported performance of the classifier showed diagnosis of cytomegalovirus status with high specificity and sensitivity. According to a later analysis, TCR clusters from the first cohort tended to co-occur in the 120 or so validation repertoires.

To note about this clone: Its antigen is still unknown.

Some clones are missing from TCRdb's copy, which holds only in-frame ones; the method was immunoSEQ multiplex PCR. The table includes over 200,000 clones, over 65% detected once. The CDR3 spans 13 residues. V shed 5 bases and J shed 3 bases, with 10 bases lying between them. Germline V lookup: CDR1 MDHEN, CDR2 SYDVKM. The gene calls are TRBV28 and TRBJ1-1; D unresolved. The sample was PBMCs. This receptor was obtained from a woman aged 18-35 years in good health and CMV-seronegative. In nucleotides, the CDR3 is TGTGCCAGCAGTCCGCCCGGGGACACTGAAGCTTTCTTT. Translating gives CASSPPGDTEAFF. The full variable domain, in which reference TRBV28 and TRBJ1-1 provide the parts outside the CDR3, is DVKVTQSSRYLVKRTGEKVFLECVQDMDHENMFWYRQDPGLGLRLIYFSYDVKMKEKGDIPEGYSVSREKKERFSLILESASTNQTSMYLCASSPPGDTEAFFGQGTRLTVV.